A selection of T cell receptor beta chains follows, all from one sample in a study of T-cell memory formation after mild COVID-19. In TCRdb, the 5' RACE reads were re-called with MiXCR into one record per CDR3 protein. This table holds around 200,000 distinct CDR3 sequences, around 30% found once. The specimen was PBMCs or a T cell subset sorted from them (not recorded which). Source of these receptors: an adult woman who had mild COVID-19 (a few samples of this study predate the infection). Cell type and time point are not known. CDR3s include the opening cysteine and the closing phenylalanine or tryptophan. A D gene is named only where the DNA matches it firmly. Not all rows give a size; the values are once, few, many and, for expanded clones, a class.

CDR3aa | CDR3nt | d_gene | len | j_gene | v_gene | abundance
CASSLDRGNQPQHF | TGTGCCAGCAGCCTAGACAGGGGAAATCAGCCCCAGCATTTT | TRBD1 | 14 | TRBJ1-5 | TRBV7-9 | -
CASTTAVSYNEQFF | TGTGCCAGCACAACAGCGGTCTCCTACAATGAGCAGTTCTTC | - | 14 | TRBJ2-1 | TRBV6-2/TRBV6-3 | few
CASSLRPTWGGYTF | TGTGCCAGCAGTCTCCGCCCCACATGGGGGGGCTACACCTTC | - | 14 | TRBJ1-2 | TRBV12-3/TRBV12-4 | few
CASSPSSAGSEAFF | TGTGCCAGCAGCCCCTCGTCTGCGGGGTCCGAAGCTTTCTTT | - | 14 | TRBJ1-1 | TRBV9 | -
CASRPGGVNTEAFF | TGTGCCAGCAGGCCGGGAGGAGTGAACACTGAAGCTTTCTTT | - | 14 | TRBJ1-1 | TRBV2 | -
CASSLGVGGSNQPQHF | TGTGCCAGCAGCTTAGGGGTCGGCGGGAGCAATCAGCCCCAGCATTTT | - | 16 | TRBJ1-5 | TRBV11-2 | few
CASSFNLPGQGPYNEQFF | TGTGCCAGCAGCTTTAACCTGCCAGGACAGGGGCCCTACAATGAGCAGTTCTTC | TRBD1 | 18 | TRBJ2-1 | TRBV5-4 | few
CASSPDGADQPQHF | TGTGCCAGCAGCCCGGACGGGGCGGACCAGCCCCAGCATTTT | - | 14 | TRBJ1-5 | TRBV5-5 | -
CASSLARQGLNTGELFF | TGTGCCAGCAGCTTAGCCCGACAGGGGTTGAACACCGGGGAGCTGTTTTTT | TRBD1 | 17 | TRBJ2-2 | TRBV7-6 | few
CASSPLGTNEKLFF | TGTGCCAGCAGCCCACTCGGAACTAATGAAAAACTGTTTTTT | - | 14 | TRBJ1-4 | TRBV7-9 | -
CASSRDAGTFEKLFF | TGCGCCAGCAGCCGGGATGCCGGAACCTTTGAAAAACTGTTTTTT | - | 15 | TRBJ1-4 | TRBV4-1 | few
CASTEQGSNYGYTF | TGTGCCAGCACCGAACAGGGATCCAACTATGGCTACACCTTC | - | 14 | TRBJ1-2 | TRBV2 | -